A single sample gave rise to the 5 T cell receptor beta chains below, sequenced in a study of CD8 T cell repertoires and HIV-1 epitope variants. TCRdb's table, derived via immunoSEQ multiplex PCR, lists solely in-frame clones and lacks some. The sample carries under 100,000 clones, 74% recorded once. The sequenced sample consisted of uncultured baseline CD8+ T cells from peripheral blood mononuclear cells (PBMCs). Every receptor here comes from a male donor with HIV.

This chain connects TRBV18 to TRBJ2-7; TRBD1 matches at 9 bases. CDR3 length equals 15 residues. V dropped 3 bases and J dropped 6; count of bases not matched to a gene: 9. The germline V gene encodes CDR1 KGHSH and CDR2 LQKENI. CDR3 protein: CASSPSRDRVSEQYF. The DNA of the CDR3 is TGTGCCAGCTCACCTTCCCGGGACAGGGTGTCCGAGCAGTACTTC.

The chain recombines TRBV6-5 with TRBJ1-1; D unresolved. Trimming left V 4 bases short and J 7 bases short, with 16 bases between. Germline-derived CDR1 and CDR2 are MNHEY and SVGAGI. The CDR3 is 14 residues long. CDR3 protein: CASSLRREGFEAFF. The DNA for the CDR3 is TGTGCCAGCAGTTTGAGACGGGAGGGCTTTGAAGCTTTCTTT.

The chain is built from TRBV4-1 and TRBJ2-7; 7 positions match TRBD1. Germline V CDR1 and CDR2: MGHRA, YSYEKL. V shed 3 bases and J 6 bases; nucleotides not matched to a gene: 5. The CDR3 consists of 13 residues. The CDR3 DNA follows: TGCGCCAGCAGCCAGCCGACAGGGTCCGAGCAGTACTTC. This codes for CASSQPTGSEQYF.

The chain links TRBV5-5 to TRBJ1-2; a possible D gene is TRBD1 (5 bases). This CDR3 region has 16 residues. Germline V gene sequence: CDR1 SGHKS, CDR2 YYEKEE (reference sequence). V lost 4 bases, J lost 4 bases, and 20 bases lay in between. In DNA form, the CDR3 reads TGTGCCAGCAGCCCCACGGGGCAGACTATCTTCTATGGCTACACCTTC. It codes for CASSPTGQTIFYGYTF.

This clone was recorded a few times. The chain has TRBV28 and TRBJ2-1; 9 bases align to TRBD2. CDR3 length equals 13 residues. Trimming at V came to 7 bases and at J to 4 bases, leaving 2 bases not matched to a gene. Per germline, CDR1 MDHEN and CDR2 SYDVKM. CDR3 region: CASKTSGYNEQFF. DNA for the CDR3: TGTGCCAGCAAGACTAGCGGATACAATGAGCAGTTCTTC.